Detailed here is one TCR beta chain. This sample is drawn from a study of blood T cell repertoires in COVID-19. Study-level information: Sites in the United States, Italy and Spain provided acute and convalescent COVID-19 samples.

As originally analysed: Reference gene primer amplification yielded estimated nucleated cell counts. Generated by immunoSEQ multiplex PCR, the TCRdb table keeps only in-frame clones and is missing some. That table supplies the V and J calls and clone size; D and trimming were determined from the DNA. The repertoire holds some 110,000 clones, with under 80% as singletons. Germline CDR1 reads ENHRY; CDR2 reads SYGVKD. The CDR3 is made up of 12 amino acids. The germline V and J ends were trimmed by 10 bases and 4 bases, with 8 bases remaining between them. The source of this sequence is a man aged 50 or older with acute or convalescent COVID-19. The rearrangement uses TRBV10-3 and TRBJ1-6; possible D gene TRBD1, 6 bases. The sequenced sample was peripheral blood. Here the CDR3 reads CATGDYNSPLHF. CDR3 sequence (DNA): TGTGCCACAGGGGATTATAATTCACCCCTCCACTTT.